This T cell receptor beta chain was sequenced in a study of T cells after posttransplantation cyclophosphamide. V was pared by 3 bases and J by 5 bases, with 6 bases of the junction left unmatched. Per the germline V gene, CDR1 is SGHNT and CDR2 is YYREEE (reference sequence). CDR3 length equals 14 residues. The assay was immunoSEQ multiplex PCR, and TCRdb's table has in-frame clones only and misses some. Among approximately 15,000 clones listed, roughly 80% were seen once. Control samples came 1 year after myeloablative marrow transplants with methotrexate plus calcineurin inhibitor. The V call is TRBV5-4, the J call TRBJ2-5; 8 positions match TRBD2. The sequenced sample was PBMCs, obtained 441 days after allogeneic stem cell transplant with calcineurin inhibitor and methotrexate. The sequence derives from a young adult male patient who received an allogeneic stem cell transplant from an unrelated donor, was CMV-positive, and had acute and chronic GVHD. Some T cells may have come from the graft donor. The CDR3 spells CASSYRSGGETQYF. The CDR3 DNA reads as TGTGCCAGCAGCTATCGGTCGGGAGGGGAGACCCAGTACTTC.